Reported below is one T cell receptor beta chain. The data were taken from a study of blood T cell repertoires in COVID-19. As for the study in general: Samples representing acute and convalescent COVID-19 were sourced from the United States, Italy and Spain. PBMCs, B-cell-depleted T cells, or T cells were the source of the cDNA or gDNA that made up the material.

In the source study's methods: The authors estimated nucleated cell counts from reference gene primer amplification. The protocol was immunoSEQ multiplex PCR, while the TCRdb copy is restricted to in-frame clones and leaves out a portion. V and J calls plus clone size are reproduced from that table; the DNA served to infer D and trimming. Of over 250,000 clones detected, over 75% appear once; the ten largest clones hold 5% to 6.5%. V was trimmed by 3 bases and J by 3 bases, leaving 16 bases between them. This CDR3 comprises 15 residues. CDR1 is SGDLS and CDR2 is YYNGEE in the germline V gene. The source of this sequence is a man over 45 with active or convalescent COVID-19. The chain uses TRBV9 and TRBJ2-7; maybe TRBD2 (6 bases). Sequencing was carried out using peripheral blood. Here the CDR3 DNA reads TGTGCCAGCAGCGGGGGTGACGGGAGCTTCTACGAGCAGTACTTC. This gives the protein CASSGGDGSFYEQYF.